A single sample gave rise to the 22 T cell receptor beta chains below, sequenced in a study of blood T cell repertoires in COVID-19. The table came from immunoSEQ multiplex PCR; TCRdb's copy has only in-frame clones and leaves some out. The sample includes over 15,000 clones, 70% to 90% of them seen just once. Sequenced sample: peripheral blood. Every receptor here comes from a human donor with active COVID-19. The donor label of this sample is uncertain.

The gene calls are TRBV4-2 and TRBJ2-1; 7 bases align to TRBD2. CDR3 size: 14 residues. Germline-derived CDR1 and CDR2 are LGHNA and YNFKEQ. J lost 5 bases, V lost 10 bases, and 11 bases had no gene match. The CDR3 coding sequence is TGTGCCACCACCACGTGGGGGGGAAACAATGAGCAGTTCTTC. This encodes CATTTWGGNNEQFF.

The table lists this clone with a few counts. J is TRBJ2-3 and V is TRBV7-3; 8 nucleotides match TRBD1. V was clipped by 4 bases and J by 3 bases; unmatched bases: 6. The CDR3 totals 15 residues. Germline lookup yields CDR1 SGHTA and CDR2 FQGTGA. The CDR3 loop reads CASSSWTGPTDTQYF. The CDR3 region has the DNA TGTGCCAGCAGCTCCTGGACAGGGCCTACAGATACGCAGTATTTT. The whole variable domain, filled in from reference TRBV7-3 and TRBJ2-3, reads GAGVSQTPSNKVTEKGKYVELRCDPISGHTALYWYRQSLGQGPEFLIYFQGTGAADDSGLPNDRFFAVRPEGSVSTLKIQRTERGDSAVYLCASSSWTGPTDTQYFGPGTRLTVL.

The J gene is TRBJ2-2, the V gene TRBV9; 7 bases map to TRBD1. CDR1 SGDLS and CDR2 YYNGEE come from the germline V gene. The CDR3 sequence is 13 residues long. Losses at the gene ends were 1 base for V and 6 bases for J; bases not matched to a gene: 0. This chain's CDR3 is CASSVQGAGELFF. In nucleotides, the CDR3 is TGTGCCAGCAGCGTACAGGGGGCCGGGGAGCTGTTTTTT.

This clone appeared once. The chain joins TRBV19 to TRBJ2-2; maybe TRBD2 (5 bases). The V end was cut by 0 bases, the J end by 4 bases, with 15 bases between. Germline V gene sequence: CDR1 LNHDA, CDR2 SQIVND (reference sequence). The CDR3 runs 17 residues. CDR3 DNA sequence: TGTGCCAGTAGTATAGAGCGGGTGGCTTCAGTCACCGGGGAGCTGTTTTTT. Translating gives CASSIERVASVTGELFF.

The rearrangement links TRBV5-5 to TRBJ1-2; D is ambiguous. The germline gives CDR1 SGHKS, CDR2 YYEKEE (reference sequence). The CDR3 is made up of 13 amino acids. The V and J ends lost 2 bases and 6 bases respectively, with 11 bases between them. In DNA form, the CDR3 reads TGTGCCAGCAGCTTAATACCCCGGGATGGCTACACCTTC. It encodes CASSLIPRDGYTF.

The CDR3 loop is CASSQGTSGGRETQYF. The DNA for the CDR3 is TGTGCCAGCAGCCAAGGGACTAGCGGGGGCAGGGAGACCCAGTACTTC. The rearrangement joins TRBV4-2 to TRBJ2-5, with 13 nucleotides matching TRBD2. Looked up from germline, CDR1 is LGHNA and CDR2 is YNFKEQ. CDR3 length: 16 amino acids. V shed 1 base and J 5 bases; nucleotides not matched to a gene: 4.

The chain recombines TRBV4-1 with TRBJ1-4; a possible D gene is TRBD1 (5 bases). V was pared by 4 bases and J by 3 bases, with 12 bases between. The CDR3 spans 15 residues. Germline lookup yields CDR1 MGHRA and CDR2 YSYEKL. The CDR3 sequence is CASSPNPGSNEKLFF. CDR3 in DNA: TGCGCCAGCAGCCCCAACCCAGGGTCTAATGAAAAACTGTTTTTT.

The chain recombines TRBV7-2 with TRBJ2-6, with D possibly TRBD1 on 6 matching bases. The germline V gene encodes CDR1 SGHTA and CDR2 FQGNSA. V lost 2 bases and J 4 bases, leaving 21 bases between the germline ends. This CDR3 comprises 19 residues. The CDR3 sequence: CASSLYLAGDTLGANVLTF. In DNA, the CDR3 is TGTGCCAGCAGCTTATATCTAGCAGGGGATACGCTGGGGGCCAACGTCCTGACTTTC.

This clone was seen a single time. The rearrangement uses TRBV14 and TRBJ2-7, with 7 bases identical to TRBD1. CDR1 is SGHDN and CDR2 is FVKESK in the germline V gene. CDR3 length: 15 amino acids. The V segment lost 9 bases and the J segment 4 bases; nucleotides outside the gene matches: 15. As DNA, the CDR3 is TGTGCCAGTGCTCGGTCTTCCAAGACAGGGTACGAGCAGTACTTC. Residues: CASARSSKTGYEQYF. The complete variable domain, with remaining parts taken from reference TRBV14 and TRBJ2-7, reads EAGVTQFPSHSVIEKGQTVTLRCDPISGHDNLYWYRRVMGKEIKFLLHFVKESKQDESGMPNNRFLAERTGGTYSTLKVQPAELEDSGVYFCASARSSKTGYEQYFGPGTRLTVT.

The V gene is TRBV5-1, the J gene TRBJ1-1, with D unresolved. The CDR3 is made up of 11 amino acids. V was shortened by 7 bases and J by 1 base, with 5 bases between the two germline ends. Looked up from germline, CDR1 is SGHRS and CDR2 is YFSETQ. The CDR3 DNA sequence: TGCGCCAGCGCGGCGAACACTGAAGCTTTCTTT. Residues: CASAANTEAFF. Drawing the rest from reference TRBV5-1 and TRBJ1-1, the complete variable domain is KAGVTQTPRYLIKTRGQQVTLSCSPISGHRSVSWYQQTPGQGLQFLFEYFSETQRNKGNFPGRFSGRQFSNSRSEMNVSTLELGDSALYLCASAANTEAFFGQGTRLTVV.

This rearrangement joins TRBV12-3 or TRBV12-4 to TRBJ1-1; D unresolved. V shed 5 bases and J shed 5 bases, with 9 bases lying between them. The CDR3 consists of 12 residues. The CDR3 spells CASSPSGTEAFF. CDR3 DNA: TGTGCCAGCAGTCCGTCGGGGACTGAAGCTTTCTTT.

In this sample, this clone turned up once. The chain uses TRBV29-1 and TRBJ1-1, with D tentatively TRBD1 (5 bases). CDR3 size: 12 residues. CDR1 and CDR2 from the germline V gene are SQVTM and ANQGSEA. The V end was cut by 6 bases, the J end by 1 base, with 9 bases between. CDR3 region: CSVMTENTEAFF. CDR3 bases: TGCAGCGTCATGACAGAGAACACTGAAGCTTTCTTT.

The V and J genes are TRBV12-3 or TRBV12-4 and TRBJ1-1; D gene ambiguous. The CDR3 has 13 residues. The V and J ends lost 3 bases and 4 bases respectively, with 9 bases between them. The DNA for the CDR3 is TGTGCCAGCAGTTTGGGCAGAACCACTGAAGCTTTCTTT. Its translation is CASSLGRTTEAFF.

V gene TRBV19 combines with J gene TRBJ2-4; possible D gene TRBD1, 5 bases. The V end lost 0 bases, the J end lost 0 bases, and 6 bases lay between the germline ends. Per the germline V gene, CDR1 is LNHDA and CDR2 is SQIVND (reference sequence). There are 15 residues in the CDR3. The CDR3 DNA sequence: TGTGCCAGTAGTATAGAGGGGCTAGCCAAAAACATTCAGTACTTC. Protein sequence: CASSIEGLAKNIQYF.

The V and J genes are TRBV7-6 and TRBJ1-6, with D possibly being TRBD1 (6 bases). Between the trimmed V and J ends, which lost 2 bases and 7 bases, there was a span of 18 bases. The germline gives CDR1 SGHVS, CDR2 FNYEAQ. CDR3 length: 17 amino acids. The CDR3 spells CASSLYATGTQNSPLHF. CDR3 DNA sequence: TGTGCCAGCAGCTTATATGCTACCGGGACACAAAATTCACCCCTCCACTTT. Complete variable domain (other parts from reference TRBV7-6 and TRBJ1-6): GAGVSQSPRYKVTKRGQDVALRCDPISGHVSLYWYRQALGQGPEFLTYFNYEAQQDKSGLPNDRFSAERPEGSISTLTIQRTEQRDSAMYRCASSLYATGTQNSPLHFGNGTRLTVT.

The V and J genes are TRBV5-1 and TRBJ2-1; 7 nucleotides match TRBD2. J was trimmed by 1 base and V by 2 bases; bases with no gene match: 3. This CDR3 has 15 residues. The germline gives CDR1 SGHRS, CDR2 YFSETQ. The CDR3 bases are TGCGCCAGCAGCTTCCTAGCGGAGTCCTACAATGAGCAGTTCTTC. Translated: CASSFLAESYNEQFF.

J is TRBJ1-1 and V is TRBV7-2, with no clear D. The CDR3 runs to 14 residues. With 1 base removed from V and 4 bases from J, the gap between germline ends came to 10 bases. Germline V CDR1 and CDR2: SGHTA, FQGNSA. The CDR3 DNA reads TGTGCCAGCAGCTTAGAGTTCTCTAGCACTGAAGCTTTCTTT. This encodes CASSLEFSSTEAFF.

The chain carries TRBV19 and TRBJ1-1; no firm D call. The germline gives CDR1 LNHDA, CDR2 SQIVND (reference sequence). The length of the CDR3 is 14 residues. Trimming pared 4 bases from V and 4 bases from J, leaving 13 bases between. The CDR3 bases are TGTGCCAGTAGTACCGGTGCAAGAGGCACTGAAGCTTTCTTT. Translated: CASSTGARGTEAFF.

This clone is medium-sized (0.01 to 0.1%). The CDR3 coding sequence is TGCGCCAGCAGCCAGACGTCGGGGCGGGGTTACCAAGAGACCCAGTACTTC. Translation gives CASSQTSGRGYQETQYF. The chain joins TRBV4-1 to TRBJ2-5; a possible D gene is TRBD2 (6 bases). V dropped 3 bases and J dropped 0 bases, with 17 bases sitting between them. The CDR3 is 17 residues long. Germline-derived CDR1 and CDR2 are MGHRA and YSYEKL.

This rearrangement joins TRBV7-8 to TRBJ2-1, with 10 bases fitting TRBD1. Germline trimming cut 6 bases from V and 10 bases from J; bases unmatched to any gene: 15. Germline CDR1 SGHVS, CDR2 FQNEAQ. The CDR3 contains 16 residues. The CDR3 loop reads CASRTSGTGVFWEQFF. DNA of the CDR3: TGTGCCAGCAGGACCTCCGGGACAGGGGTTTTTTGGGAGCAGTTCTTC.

The V call is TRBV6-2 or TRBV6-3, the J call TRBJ2-2, with D uncertain. The germline V and J ends were trimmed by 5 bases and 0 bases, with 7 bases remaining between them. Germline CDR1 MNHEY, CDR2 SVGEGT. CDR3 length: 14 residues. The CDR3 DNA reads TGTGCCAGCAGTATATCTGCGAACACCGGGGAGCTGTTTTTT. Encoded protein: CASSISANTGELFF.

The chain uses TRBV2 and TRBJ2-7; TRBD1 agrees at 7 bases. Germline V lookup: CDR1 SNHLY, CDR2 FYNNEI. V gave up 4 bases and J gave up 2 bases; unmatched junction bases: 8. The CDR3 has 15 amino acids. CDR3 sequence reads: CASSGVTGVAYEQYF. CDR3 sequence (DNA): TGTGCCAGCAGTGGGGTCACAGGGGTAGCCTACGAGCAGTACTTC.